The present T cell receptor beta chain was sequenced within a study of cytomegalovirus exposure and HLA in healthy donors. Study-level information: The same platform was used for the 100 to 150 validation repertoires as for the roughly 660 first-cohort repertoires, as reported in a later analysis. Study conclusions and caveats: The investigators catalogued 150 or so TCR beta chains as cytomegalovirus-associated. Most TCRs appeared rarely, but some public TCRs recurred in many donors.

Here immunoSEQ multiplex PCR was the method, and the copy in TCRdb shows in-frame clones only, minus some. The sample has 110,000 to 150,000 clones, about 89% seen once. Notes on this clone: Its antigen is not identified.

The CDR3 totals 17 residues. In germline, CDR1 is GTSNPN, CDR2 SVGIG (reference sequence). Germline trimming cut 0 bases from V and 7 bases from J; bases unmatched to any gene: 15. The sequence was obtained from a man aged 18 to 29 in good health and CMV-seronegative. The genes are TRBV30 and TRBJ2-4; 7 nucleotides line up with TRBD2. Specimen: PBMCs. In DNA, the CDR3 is TGTGCCTGGAGTGTCGGTGGAGTAGCTTCGCGGGGGAACATTCAGTACTTC. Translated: CAWSVGGVASRGNIQYF.